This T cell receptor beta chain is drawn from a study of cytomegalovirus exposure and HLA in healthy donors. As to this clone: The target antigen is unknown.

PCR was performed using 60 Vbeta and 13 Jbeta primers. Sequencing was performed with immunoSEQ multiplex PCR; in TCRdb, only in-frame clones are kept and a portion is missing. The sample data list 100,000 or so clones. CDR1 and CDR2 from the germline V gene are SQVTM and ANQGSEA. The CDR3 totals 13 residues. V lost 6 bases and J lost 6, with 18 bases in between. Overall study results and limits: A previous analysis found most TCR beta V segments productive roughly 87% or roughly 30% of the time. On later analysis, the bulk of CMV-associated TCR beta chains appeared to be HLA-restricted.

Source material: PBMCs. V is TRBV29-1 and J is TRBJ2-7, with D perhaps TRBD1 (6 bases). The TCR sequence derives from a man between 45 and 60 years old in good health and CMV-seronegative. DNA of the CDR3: TGCAGCGTACTAACCGACAGGTCCCGCGAGCAGTACTTC. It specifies CSVLTDRSREQYF.